A selection of T cell receptor beta chains follows, all from one sample in a study of blood T cell repertoires in COVID-19. Sequenced by immunoSEQ multiplex PCR; TCRdb stores in-frame clones only, minus some. The table lists 150,000 or so clones, 70% to 85% of them singletons. Sequencing input: peripheral blood. The receptors derive from an elderly woman with acute or convalescent COVID-19. Both conserved end residues are part of each CDR3. Each record gives: D gene, J gene, V gene, clone size, CDR3 DNA, CDR3 protein. The D gene is left open where the match is weak. The size field is filled for only some rows; it gives once, few, many or a size class.

D: TRBD2
J: TRBJ2-3
V: TRBV18
size: -
DNA: TGTGCCAGCTCACCACCGTCCCTAGCGGGCGCGGCAGATACGCAGTATTTT
CDR3: CASSPPSLAGAADTQYF

D: TRBD2
J: TRBJ2-1
V: TRBV5-4
size: -
DNA: TGTGCCAGCAGCTTGGGGACTAGCGGGGTCAATGAGCAGTTCTTC
CDR3: CASSLGTSGVNEQFF

D: -
J: TRBJ1-2
V: TRBV7-9
size: -
DNA: TGTGCCAGCAGCTTGGGGCAGACCTATGGCTACACCTTC
CDR3: CASSLGQTYGYTF

D: TRBD2
J: TRBJ2-3
V: TRBV6-1
size: few
DNA: TGTGCCAGCAGTGAAATAGGGAGGGCCTTGAGGTATACGCAGTATTTT
CDR3: CASSEIGRALRYTQYF

D: TRBD1
J: TRBJ2-7
V: TRBV12-3/TRBV12-4
size: -
DNA: TGTGCCAGCAGGAATAGGGACAGGAAGTACTTC
CDR3: CASRNRDRKYF

D: -
J: TRBJ1-2
V: TRBV21-1
size: -
DNA: TGTGCCAGGGCTACCGGGACAGGGGCGGAGGGCTACACCTTC
CDR3: CARATGTGAEGYTF

D: -
J: TRBJ2-7
V: TRBV20-1
size: -
DNA: TGCAGTGTGGGTGGGCCCTACGAGCAGTACTTC
CDR3: CSVGGPYEQYF

D: -
J: TRBJ1-2
V: TRBV12-3/TRBV12-4
size: -
DNA: TGTGCCAGCAGCCCTCGGGGGGCGGGAGGCTACACCTTC
CDR3: CASSPRGAGGYTF

D: TRBD1
J: TRBJ1-1
V: TRBV18
size: -
DNA: TGTGCCAGCTCCCCAGGACAGGGTGGGTGGACTGAAGCTTTCTTT
CDR3: CASSPGQGGWTEAFF

D: TRBD2
J: TRBJ2-2
V: TRBV5-1
size: many
DNA: TGCGCCAGCCGATTAGCGGGAGGAAACACCGGGGAGCTGTTTTTT
CDR3: CASRLAGGNTGELFF

D: -
J: TRBJ1-5
V: TRBV14
size: -
DNA: TGTGCCAGCAGCCTGGGAGGGTTTACTCAGCCCCAGCATTTT
CDR3: CASSLGGFTQPQHF

D: -
J: TRBJ2-5
V: TRBV4-1
size: -
DNA: TGCGCCAGCAGCCAACCAGGGGAGACCCAGTACTTC
CDR3: CASSQPGETQYF

D: TRBD2
J: TRBJ2-1
V: TRBV13
size: -
DNA: TGTGCCAGCAGCTTTTCCCTGGGACTAGCGGGAGGTGGACCTAATGAGCAGTTCTTC
CDR3: CASSFSLGLAGGGPNEQFF

D: -
J: TRBJ1-3
V: TRBV18
size: -
DNA: TGTGCCAGCTCACCGTTGGGGGCAGCCTCTGGAAACACCATATATTTT
CDR3: CASSPLGAASGNTIYF

D: TRBD2
J: TRBJ2-3
V: TRBV5-1
size: once
DNA: TGCGCCAGCAGCTACGGACTAGCGGGAGGAGCAGATACGCAGTATTTT
CDR3: CASSYGLAGGADTQYF

D: TRBD1
J: TRBJ2-7
V: TRBV5-1
size: -
DNA: TGCGCCAGCAGCCAAACGACAGGGGCCTACGAGCAGTACTTC
CDR3: CASSQTTGAYEQYF

D: TRBD2
J: TRBJ2-1
V: TRBV6-5
size: once
DNA: TGTGCCAGCAGTCCGGGACTAGCGGGAGCTGAGCAGTTCTTC
CDR3: CASSPGLAGAEQFF

D: -
J: TRBJ2-1
V: TRBV27
size: -
DNA: TGTGCCAGCAGTCAGCTTGGCGGCGGGACCTACAATGAGCAGTTCTTC
CDR3: CASSQLGGGTYNEQFF

D: -
J: TRBJ2-1
V: TRBV5-1
size: -
DNA: TGCGCCAGCAGAAAACTGGGGAGCTCCTACAATGAGCAGTTCTTC
CDR3: CASRKLGSSYNEQFF

D: -
J: TRBJ1-5
V: TRBV5-1
size: -
DNA: TGCGCCAGCAGCCCCAGCGGCAACTCCAATCAGCCCCAGCATTTT
CDR3: CASSPSGNSNQPQHF

D: TRBD1
J: TRBJ2-2
V: TRBV10-3
size: -
DNA: TGTGCCATCAGGGTGGGACAGCCGAACACCGGGGAGCTGTTTTTT
CDR3: CAIRVGQPNTGELFF